The 19 T cell receptor beta chains given below trace back to one sample, sequenced in a study of control samples from healthy donors and cancer patients. Repertoires were generated with immunoSEQ multiplex PCR, while TCRdb's copy carries only in-frame clones and drops some. The sample lists about 120,000 clones, roughly 92% seen once, with 5.5% in the top ten. The sequenced sample was blood. Every receptor here comes from a man aged 18 to 30 in good health.

The chain combines TRBV25-1 with TRBJ1-1, with D uncertain. Deletions cut 6 bases from V and 0 bases from J, with 8 bases between. Germline V lookup: CDR1 MGHDK, CDR2 SYGVNS. The CDR3 covers 13 residues. Here the CDR3 reads CASRSPVNTEAFF. The CDR3 DNA reads as TGTGCCAGCAGATCACCAGTGAACACTGAAGCTTTCTTT.

This clone was counted only a few times. The chain links TRBV4-1 to TRBJ1-2; 8 bases fit TRBD1. This CDR3 region has 14 residues. V lost 5 bases and J lost 3; bases outside the gene matches: 5. Germline assignment: CDR1 MGHRA and CDR2 YSYEKL. CDR3 loop: CASSFTTGDYGYTF. The CDR3 nucleotides are TGCGCCAGCAGCTTTACGACAGGGGACTATGGCTACACCTTC.

The chain couples TRBV7-9 to TRBJ1-1; D perhaps matches TRBD1 (6 bases). CDR3 size: 14 residues. Trimming pared 5 bases from V and 3 bases from J, leaving 13 bases between. Germline V gene data show CDR1 as SEHNR and CDR2 as FQNEAQ (reference sequence). The chain's CDR3 is CASSPMTGDTEAFF. The CDR3 coding sequence is TGTGCCAGCAGCCCCATGACAGGCGACACTGAAGCTTTCTTT.

The gene calls are TRBV18 and TRBJ1-4; 9 nucleotides agree with TRBD1. The junction had 5 bases not matched to a gene; V was cut back by 2 bases and J by 7 bases. The CDR3 length is 15 residues. The germline V gene has CDR1 KGHSH and CDR2 LQKENI. As DNA, the CDR3 is TGTGCCAGCTCACCAAGGGGACAGGGTGGTGAAAAACTGTTTTTT. It specifies CASSPRGQGGEKLFF.

The gene calls are TRBV9 and TRBJ1-1; the D is unclear. CDR3 length equals 15 residues. V lost 6 bases and J 1 base, leaving 16 bases between the germline ends. Germline loops: CDR1 SGDLS, CDR2 YYNGEE. The CDR3 nucleotides are TGTGCCAGCACCCACATCAACCGACAGAACACTGAAGCTTTCTTT. Residues: CASTHINRQNTEAFF.

J is TRBJ2-2 and V is TRBV9; 8 bases agree with TRBD1. V dropped 5 bases and J dropped 2; count of bases not matched to a gene: 2. Per the germline V gene, CDR1 is SGDLS and CDR2 is YYNGEE. This CDR3 is 14 amino acids long. The chain's CDR3 is CASRGQGNTGELFF. In nucleotides, the CDR3 is TGTGCCAGCAGAGGACAGGGTAACACCGGGGAGCTGTTTTTT. Looking up the rest from reference TRBV9 and TRBJ2-2 gives the full variable domain: DSGVTQTPKHLITATGQRVTLRCSPRSGDLSVYWYQQSLDQGLQFLIQYYNGEERAKGNILERFSAQQFPDLHSELNLSSLELGDSALYFCASRGQGNTGELFFGEGSRLTVL.

This chain joins TRBV7-2 and TRBJ2-1; tentative D call: TRBD1 (5 bases). Trimming removed 3 bases at V and 12 bases at J, with 18 bases between. This CDR3 region has 14 residues. Germline V gives CDR1 SGHTA, CDR2 FQGNSA. CDR3 bases: TGTGCCAGCAGCTTCCACCAACCCGACAGAGCGCAGTTCTTC. It translates to CASSFHQPDRAQFF.

The chain is built from TRBV11-3 and TRBJ2-3; a weak D match, TRBD1 (5 bases). Germline lookup yields CDR1 SGHNT and CDR2 YENEEA. Trimming left V 4 bases short and J 3 bases short, with 8 bases between. This CDR3 has 13 amino acids. The CDR3, as DNA: TGTGCCAGCAGCTCGGCAGGGACAGATACGCAGTATTTT. This gives the protein CASSSAGTDTQYF.

V gene TRBV30 combines with J gene TRBJ1-2; the match to TRBD1 covers 9 bases. The CDR3 is 16 amino acids. V trimming: 4 bases; J trimming: 8 bases; junction bases outside the gene matches: 17. CDR1 GTSNPN and CDR2 SVGIG come from the germline V gene (reference sequence). The CDR3 loop is CAWTNGKTQGAGGYTF. CDR3 bases: TGTGCCTGGACTAACGGAAAAACACAGGGGGCTGGGGGCTACACCTTC.

The chain has TRBV28 and TRBJ2-3; possible D gene TRBD2, 6 bases. Looked up from germline, CDR1 is MDHEN and CDR2 is SYDVKM. The CDR3 covers 16 residues. Trimming took off 6 bases at V and 1 base at J, with 17 bases between the two ends. The CDR3 DNA reads as TGTGCCAGCAGCACCTCAGCTAAGCGGGGCACAGATACGCAGTATTTT. Its protein product is CASSTSAKRGTDTQYF.

The rearrangement uses TRBV5-3 and TRBJ1-5, with D uncertain. TRBV5-3 is filed as an ORF, its function uncertain. This CDR3 is built from 15 residues. Trimming shortened V by 5 bases and J by 1 base, and 13 bases separated the two germline ends. The CDR3 loop reads CARSPSSVSNQPQHF. CDR3 bases: TGTGCCAGAAGTCCGTCTTCAGTCAGCAATCAGCCCCAGCATTTT.

The J gene is TRBJ1-5, the V gene TRBV4-2; 7 bases align to TRBD1. There are 17 residues in the CDR3. The germline V gene has CDR1 LGHNA and CDR2 YNFKEQ. V shed 0 bases, J shed 4 bases, and the junction held 9 bases outside the gene matches. CDR3: CASSQDGRQGVNQPQHF. CDR3 coding DNA: TGTGCCAGCAGCCAAGATGGAAGGCAGGGGGTGAATCAGCCCCAGCATTTT.

This chain uses TRBV5-1 with TRBJ1-1; no firm D call. The CDR3 has 14 amino acids. Per the germline V gene, CDR1 is SGHRS and CDR2 is YFSETQ. The V end lost 4 bases, the J end lost 0 bases, and 10 bases lay between the germline ends. For the CDR3, the DNA is TGCGCCAGCAGCCCAACTCGGATGAACACTGAAGCTTTCTTT. It codes for CASSPTRMNTEAFF. The full variable domain, rest sourced from reference TRBV5-1 and TRBJ1-1, is KAGVTQTPRYLIKTRGQQVTLSCSPISGHRSVSWYQQTPGQGLQFLFEYFSETQRNKGNFPGRFSGRQFSNSRSEMNVSTLELGDSALYLCASSPTRMNTEAFFGQGTRLTVV.

The chain joins TRBV6-1 to TRBJ1-5, with D unresolved. V lost 1 base and J 15 bases, leaving 10 bases between the germline ends. Germline lookup yields CDR1 MNHNS and CDR2 SASEGT. The CDR3 is 11 amino acids. The CDR3: CASSEDSGGHF. The DNA for the CDR3 is TGTGCCAGCAGTGAAGACTCCGGTGGGCATTTT.

The chain carries TRBV6-5 and TRBJ1-1, with D possibly being TRBD1 (6 bases). The CDR3 consists of 14 residues. Germline V CDR1 and CDR2: MNHEY, SVGAGI. V was trimmed by 5 bases and J by 1 base, leaving 11 bases between them. CDR3 nucleotide sequence: TGTGCCAGCAGTCAAACGACAGGGAACACTGAAGCTTTCTTT. Translating it yields CASSQTTGNTEAFF.

This chain connects TRBV2 to TRBJ2-7; D may be TRBD1 (7 bases). Deletions cut 10 bases from V and 3 bases from J, with 16 bases between. There are 13 residues in the CDR3. Germline loops: CDR1 SNHLY, CDR2 FYNNEI. The CDR3 sequence is CATAGQLGYEQYF. CDR3 DNA: TGTGCCACCGCGGGACAGCTAGGCTACGAGCAGTACTTC.

The gene calls are TRBV2 and TRBJ1-5; no reliable D call. The CDR3 has 12 residues. The germline V gene encodes CDR1 SNHLY and CDR2 FYNNEI. Trimming stripped 4 bases from V and 7 bases from J, with 8 bases between. CDR3 sequence: CASSGGSQPQHF. In DNA, the CDR3 is TGTGCCAGCAGTGGAGGGTCCCAGCCCCAGCATTTT.

This clone counts as medium-sized. The chain is built from TRBV6-2 or TRBV6-3 and TRBJ1-5; 7 positions agree with TRBD1. The CDR3 has 13 residues. The V gene end was trimmed by 7 bases and the J gene end by 14 bases; junction bases not matched to a gene: 14. Germline loops: CDR1 MNHEY, CDR2 SVGEGT. The CDR3 bases are TGTGCCAGCACCCCGGGACAGAACTTAATCGAGCATTTT. It encodes CASTPGQNLIEHF.

To note about this clone: One end of the junction fails to match germline, which may point to a read error. This chain links TRBV2 with TRBJ1-6, with D uncertain. Germline CDR1 and CDR2: SNHLY and FYNNEI. The CDR3 is 12 residues long. The CDR3 is CASSEENSPLHF. As DNA, the CDR3 is TGTGCCAGCAGCGAAGAGAATTCACCCCTCCACTTT.